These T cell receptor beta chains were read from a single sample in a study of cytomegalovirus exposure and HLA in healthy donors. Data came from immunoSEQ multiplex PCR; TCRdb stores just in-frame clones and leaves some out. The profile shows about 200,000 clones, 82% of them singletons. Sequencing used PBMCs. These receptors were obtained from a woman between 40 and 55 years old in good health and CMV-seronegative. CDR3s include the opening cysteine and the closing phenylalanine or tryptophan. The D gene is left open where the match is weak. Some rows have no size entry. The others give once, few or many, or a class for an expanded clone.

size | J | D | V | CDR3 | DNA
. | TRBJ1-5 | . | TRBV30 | CAWSFTRTEYQPQHF | TGTGCCTGGAGCTTTACAAGGACAGAATATCAGCCCCAGCATTTT
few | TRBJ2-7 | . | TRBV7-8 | CASSPGLQYEQYF | TGTGCCAGCAGCCCGGGACTCCAGTACGAGCAGTACTTC
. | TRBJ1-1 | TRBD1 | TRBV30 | CACPGGHTEAFF | TGTGCCTGCCCAGGGGGACACACTGAAGCTTTCTTT
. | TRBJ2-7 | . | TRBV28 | CASSLPGTLNYEQYF | TGTGCCAGCAGTTTACCCGGGACACTAAACTACGAGCAGTACTTC
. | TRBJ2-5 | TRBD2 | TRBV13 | CASRVAGGPRETQYF | TGTGCCAGCAGAGTAGCGGGAGGGCCGCGGGAGACCCAGTACTTC
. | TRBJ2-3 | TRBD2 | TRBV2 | CASRGGSGRASDTQYF | TGTGCCAGCCGTGGGGGTAGCGGGAGGGCTTCGGATACGCAGTATTTT
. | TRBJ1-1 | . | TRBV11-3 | CASSRSMNTEAFF | TGTGCCAGCAGCAGGAGCATGAACACTGAAGCTTTCTTT
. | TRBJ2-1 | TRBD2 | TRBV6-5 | CASRKLSGNEAIEFF | TGTGCCAGCAGGAAACTTAGCGGGAACGAGGCAATCGAGTTCTTC
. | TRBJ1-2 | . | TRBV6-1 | CASSERMGGIYGYTF | TGTGCCAGCAGTGAACGGATGGGGGGGATCTATGGCTACACCTTC
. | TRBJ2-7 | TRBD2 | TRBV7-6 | CASSRGGFGTYEQYF | TGTGCCAGCAGCCGGGGGGGATTCGGGACCTACGAGCAGTACTTC
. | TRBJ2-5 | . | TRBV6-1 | CASSEDWGPLETQYF | TGTGCCAGCAGTGAAGACTGGGGGCCGTTAGAGACCCAGTACTTC
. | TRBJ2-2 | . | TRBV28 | CASSTPTPNTGELFF | TGTGCCAGCAGTACCCCTACTCCGAACACCGGGGAGCTGTTTTTT
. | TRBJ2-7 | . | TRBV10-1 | CASSEGVYEQYF | TGCGCCAGCAGTGAAGGGGTCTACGAGCAGTACTTC
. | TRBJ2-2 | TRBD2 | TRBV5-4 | CALGGGLAGELFF | TGTGCCCTAGGCGGGGGTTTGGCCGGGGAGCTGTTTTTT
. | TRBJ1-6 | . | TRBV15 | CATSGYYRSGPLHF | TGTGCCACCAGCGGGTACTACCGCAGTGGTCCCCTCCACTTT
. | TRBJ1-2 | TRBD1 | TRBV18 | CASSPRTGGANYGYTF | TGTGCCAGCTCACCCCGTACAGGGGGAGCTAACTATGGCTACACCTTC
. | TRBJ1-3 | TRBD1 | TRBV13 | CASSLNRGSGNTIYF | TGTGCCAGCAGCTTAAACAGGGGCTCTGGAAACACCATATATTTT
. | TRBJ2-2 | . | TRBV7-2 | CASSRFTDNTGELFF | TGTGCCAGCAGCCGTTTCACAGATAACACCGGGGAGCTGTTTTTT
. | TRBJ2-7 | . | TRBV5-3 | CARSFREWSYEQYF | TGTGCCAGAAGCTTCCGGGAATGGTCCTACGAGCAGTACTTC
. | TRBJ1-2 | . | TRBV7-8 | CASSLALGALHYGYTF | TGTGCCAGCAGCTTAGCGCTTGGGGCTTTACATTATGGCTACACCTTC
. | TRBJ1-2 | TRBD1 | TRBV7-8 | CASSTRTGPKEGYTF | TGTGCCAGCAGCACACGGACAGGTCCGAAAGAAGGCTACACCTTC
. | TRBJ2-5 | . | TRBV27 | CASSPTDLGIGETQYF | TGTGCCAGCAGTCCGACCGATCTAGGAATCGGGGAGACCCAGTACTTC
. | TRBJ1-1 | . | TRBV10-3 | CAHQPSQNTEAFF | TGTGCTCATCAACCCAGTCAAAACACTGAAGCTTTCTTT
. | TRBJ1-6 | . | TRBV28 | CASSFLDRALHF | TGTGCCAGCAGTTTTCTTGATCGGGCCCTCCACTTT
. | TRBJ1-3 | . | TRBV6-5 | CASSSGRVGDTIYF | TGTGCCAGCAGTTCCGGGCGCGTGGGAGACACCATATATTTT
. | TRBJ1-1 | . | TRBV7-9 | CASSLEQMNTEAFF | TGTGCCAGCAGCTTAGAACAGATGAACACTGAAGCTTTCTTT
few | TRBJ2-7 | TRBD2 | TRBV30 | CAWALAGVSEQYF | TGTGCCTGGGCACTAGCGGGAGTATCCGAGCAGTACTTC
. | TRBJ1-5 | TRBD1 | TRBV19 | CASGTGGRGNQPQHF | TGTGCCAGTGGGACAGGGGGCCGGGGCAATCAGCCCCAGCATTTT
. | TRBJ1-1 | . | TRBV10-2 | CASSVRGGDTEAFF | TGCGCCAGCAGTGTCCGGGGGGGCGACACTGAAGCTTTCTTT
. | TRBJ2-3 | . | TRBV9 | CASSLDSLADTQYF | TGTGCCAGCAGCCTTGACAGCCTCGCAGATACGCAGTATTTT
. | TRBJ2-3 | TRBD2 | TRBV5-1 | CASSLAPAGVTDTQYF | TGCGCCAGCAGCTTGGCCCCAGCGGGGGTCACAGATACGCAGTATTTT
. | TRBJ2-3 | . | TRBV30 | CAWARLADTQYF | TGTGCCTGGGCTCGACTTGCAGATACGCAGTATTTT
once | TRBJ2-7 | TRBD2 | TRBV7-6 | CASSWGTSVYEQYF | TGTGCCAGCAGCTGGGGGACTAGCGTCTACGAGCAGTACTTC
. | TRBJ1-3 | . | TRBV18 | CASSPLEFQSSGNTIYF | TGTGCCAGCTCACCTCTAGAATTTCAGAGCTCTGGAAACACCATATATTTT
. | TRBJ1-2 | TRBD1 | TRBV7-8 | CASSFTGTGSYGYTF | TGTGCCAGCAGCTTCACCGGGACAGGGAGCTATGGCTACACCTTC
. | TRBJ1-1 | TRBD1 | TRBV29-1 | CSVEHRGIGTEAFF | TGCAGCGTTGAACACAGGGGGATCGGCACTGAAGCTTTCTTT
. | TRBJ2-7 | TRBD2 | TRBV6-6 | CASSYASGGNYEQYF | TGTGCCAGCAGTTATGCTAGCGGAGGAAATTACGAGCAGTACTTC
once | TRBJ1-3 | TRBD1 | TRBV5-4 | CASSSWGTGDGNTIYF | TGTGCCAGCAGCTCCTGGGGGACAGGGGACGGAAACACCATATATTTT
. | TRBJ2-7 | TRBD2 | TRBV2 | CASSGEGGGSYEQYF | TGTGCCAGCAGTGGGGAGGGTGGGGGCTCCTACGAGCAGTACTTC
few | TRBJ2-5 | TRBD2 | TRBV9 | CASSAGTSGKRETQYF | TGTGCCAGCAGCGCAGGGACTAGCGGGAAGAGAGAGACCCAGTACTTC
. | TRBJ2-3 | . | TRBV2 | CASREQRDTQYF | TGTGCCAGCAGGGAACAGAGGGATACGCAGTATTTT
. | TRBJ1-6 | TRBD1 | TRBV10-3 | CAIRGTGSNSPLHF | TGTGCCATCAGGGGGACAGGGTCGAATTCACCCCTCCACTTT
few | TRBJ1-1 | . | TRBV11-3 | CASSLLPNTEAFF | TGTGCCAGCAGCTTACTTCCCAACACTGAAGCTTTCTTT
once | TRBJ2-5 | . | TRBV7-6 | CASSLNGNKETQYF | TGTGCCAGCAGCTTAAATGGCAACAAAGAGACCCAGTACTTC
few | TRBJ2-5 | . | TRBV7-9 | CASSVAGGETQYF | TGTGCCAGCAGCGTCGCGGGCGGTGAGACCCAGTACTTC
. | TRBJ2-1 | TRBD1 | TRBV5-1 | CASSPGQGGYNEQFF | TGCGCCAGCAGCCCAGGACAGGGGGGGTACAATGAGCAGTTCTTC
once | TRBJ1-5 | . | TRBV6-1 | CASMWQGDQPQHF | TGTGCCAGCATGTGGCAGGGTGATCAGCCCCAGCATTTT
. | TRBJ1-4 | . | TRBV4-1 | CASSQNSLNEKLFF | TGCGCCAGCAGCCAGAACAGTCTTAATGAAAAACTGTTTTTT
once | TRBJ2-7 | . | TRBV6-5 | CASRTGTPYEQYF | TGTGCCAGCAGGACGGGTACCCCCTACGAGCAGTACTTC
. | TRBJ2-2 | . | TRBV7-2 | CASSSFRGTGELFF | TGTGCCAGCAGCTCGTTCAGGGGCACCGGGGAGCTGTTTTTT
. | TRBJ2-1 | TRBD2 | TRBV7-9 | CASSLVAGGTDEQFF | TGTGCCAGCAGCTTAGTAGCGGGAGGTACGGATGAGCAGTTCTTC
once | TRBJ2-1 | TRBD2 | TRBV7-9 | CASIEGTSSYNEQFF | TGTGCCAGCATCGAGGGGACTAGCTCTTACAATGAGCAGTTCTTC
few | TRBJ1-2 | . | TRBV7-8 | CASSSTGGVANYGYTF | TGTGCCAGCAGCTCGACCGGAGGGGTAGCTAACTATGGCTACACCTTC